This T cell receptor (beta chain) was documented in a study of T cell responses to AZD1222 COVID-19 vaccine. Findings and caveats of the study: Across spike, vaccine-associated CD4 TCRs were found, dominant at 160-218 and 743-854. Nearly half of spike-specific TCRs reportedly go after variant regions that carry no mutations. Donors were chiefly white British, with a greater number of females, and clonal diversity was perhaps underestimated. None of the repertoires were sampled until the peak T cell response had passed.

Germline loops: CDR1 SGHNT, CDR2 YYREEE (reference sequence). This CDR3 is 15 amino acids long. The V gene end was trimmed by 0 bases and the J gene end by 5 bases; junction bases not matched to a gene: 4. Some clones are missing from TCRdb's copy, which holds only in-frame ones; the method was immunoSEQ multiplex PCR. The data show over 55,000 clones, 65% to 80% seen once. In the case of this clone: Its antigen is unknown.

The receptor comes from an adult who received the AZD1222 COVID-19 vaccine. V gene TRBV5-4 combines with J gene TRBJ2-1; 8 nucleotides match TRBD1. This sample comprised peripheral blood, obtained 28 days after the second AZD1222 dose. CDR3 in amino acids: CASSLGWTGNNEQFF. CDR3 nucleotide sequence: TGTGCCAGCAGCTTGGGATGGACAGGGAACAATGAGCAGTTCTTC.